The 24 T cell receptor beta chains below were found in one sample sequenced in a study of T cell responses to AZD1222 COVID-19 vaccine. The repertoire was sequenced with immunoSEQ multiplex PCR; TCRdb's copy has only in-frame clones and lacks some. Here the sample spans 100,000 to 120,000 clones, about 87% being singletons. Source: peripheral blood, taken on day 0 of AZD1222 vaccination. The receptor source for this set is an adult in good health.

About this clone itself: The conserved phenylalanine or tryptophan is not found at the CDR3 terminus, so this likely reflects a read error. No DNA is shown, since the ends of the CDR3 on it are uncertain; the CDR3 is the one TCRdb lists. CDR3 residues: CASSQGGTGH. V and J are TRBV14 and TRBJ1-1; TRBD1, as called in the table, went unchecked against the DNA. Termini included, the CDR3 measures 10 amino acids. Germline V gene data show CDR1 as SGHDN and CDR2 as FVKESK.

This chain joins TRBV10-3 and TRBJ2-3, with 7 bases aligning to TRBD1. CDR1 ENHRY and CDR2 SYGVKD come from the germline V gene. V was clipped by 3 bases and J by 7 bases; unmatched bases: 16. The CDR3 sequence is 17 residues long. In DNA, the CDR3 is TGTGCCATCAGTGACCAACGAGGAGACAGGGACCCCTATACGCAGTATTTT. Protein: CAISDQRGDRDPYTQYF.

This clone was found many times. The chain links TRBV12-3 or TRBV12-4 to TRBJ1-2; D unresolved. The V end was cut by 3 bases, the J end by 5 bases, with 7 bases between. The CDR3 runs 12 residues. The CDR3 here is CASSFGSYGYTF. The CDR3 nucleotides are TGTGCCAGCAGTTTCGGGAGTTATGGCTACACCTTC.

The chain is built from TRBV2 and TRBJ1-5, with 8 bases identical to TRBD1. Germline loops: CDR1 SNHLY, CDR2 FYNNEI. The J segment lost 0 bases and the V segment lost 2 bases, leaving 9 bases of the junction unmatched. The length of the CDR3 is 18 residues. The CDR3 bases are TGTGCCAGCAGTGAAACCTTCGGACAGGGACCTAGCAATCAGCCCCAGCATTTT. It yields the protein CASSETFGQGPSNQPQHF.

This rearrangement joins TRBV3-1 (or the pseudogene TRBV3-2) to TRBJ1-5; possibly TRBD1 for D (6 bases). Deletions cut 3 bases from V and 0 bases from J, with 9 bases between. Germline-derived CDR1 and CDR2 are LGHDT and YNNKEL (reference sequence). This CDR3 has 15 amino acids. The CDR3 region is CASSQVGGSNQPQHF. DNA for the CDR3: TGTGCCAGCAGCCAGGTAGGGGGTAGCAATCAGCCCCAGCATTTT.

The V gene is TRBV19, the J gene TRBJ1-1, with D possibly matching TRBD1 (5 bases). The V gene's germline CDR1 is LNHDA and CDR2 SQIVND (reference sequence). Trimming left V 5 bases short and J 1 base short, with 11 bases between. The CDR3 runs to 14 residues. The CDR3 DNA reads TGTGCCAGTAGTTTTCAGGGTGGGAACACTGAAGCTTTCTTT. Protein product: CASSFQGGNTEAFF.

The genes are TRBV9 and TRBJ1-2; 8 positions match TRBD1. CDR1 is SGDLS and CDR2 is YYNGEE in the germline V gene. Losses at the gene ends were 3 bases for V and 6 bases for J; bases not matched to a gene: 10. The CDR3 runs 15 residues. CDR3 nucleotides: TGTGCCAGCAGCGAGGGACCAGGGGGCGCCCATGGCTACACCTTC. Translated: CASSEGPGGAHGYTF.

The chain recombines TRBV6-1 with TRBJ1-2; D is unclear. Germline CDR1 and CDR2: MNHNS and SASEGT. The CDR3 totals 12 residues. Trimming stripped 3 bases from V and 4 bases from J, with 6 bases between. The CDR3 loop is CASSDLRYGYTF. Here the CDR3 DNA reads TGTGCCAGCAGTGACCTTCGCTATGGCTACACCTTC.

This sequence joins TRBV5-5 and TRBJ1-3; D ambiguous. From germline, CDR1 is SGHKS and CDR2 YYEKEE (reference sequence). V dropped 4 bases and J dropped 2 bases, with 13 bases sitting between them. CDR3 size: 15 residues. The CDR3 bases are TGTGCCAGCAGCCTCGCGAGGACGGCTGGAAACACCATATATTTT. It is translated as CASSLARTAGNTIYF. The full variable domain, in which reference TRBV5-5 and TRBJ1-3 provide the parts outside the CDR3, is DAGVTQSPTHLIKTRGQQVTLRCSPISGHKSVSWYQQVLGQGPQFIFQYYEKEERGRGNFPDRFSARQFPNYSSELNVNALLLGDSALYLCASSLARTAGNTIYFGEGSWLTVV.

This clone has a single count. The CDR3 DNA reads TGTGCCAGCTTCGGCAAGCGGTCAACGTACGAGCAGTACTTC. This gives the protein CASFGKRSTYEQYF. V gene TRBV6-5 combines with J gene TRBJ2-7; tentative D call: TRBD2 (5 bases). CDR1 MNHEY and CDR2 SVGAGI come from the germline V gene. Trimming removed 8 bases from V and 4 bases from J, with 18 bases in between. The length of the CDR3 is 14 residues.

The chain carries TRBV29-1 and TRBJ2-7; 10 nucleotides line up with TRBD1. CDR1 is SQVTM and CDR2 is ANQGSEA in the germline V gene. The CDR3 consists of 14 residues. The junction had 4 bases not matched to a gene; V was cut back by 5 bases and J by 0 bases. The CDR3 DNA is TGCAGCGTTCAAAGACAGGGGGCCTCCTACGAGCAGTACTTC. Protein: CSVQRQGASYEQYF.

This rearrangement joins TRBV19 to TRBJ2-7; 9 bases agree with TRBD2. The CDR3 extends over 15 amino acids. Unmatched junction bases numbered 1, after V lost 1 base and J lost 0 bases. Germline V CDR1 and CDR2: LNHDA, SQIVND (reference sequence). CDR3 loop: CASSIGSGSSYEQYF. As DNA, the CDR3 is TGTGCCAGTAGTATAGGTAGCGGGAGCTCCTACGAGCAGTACTTC. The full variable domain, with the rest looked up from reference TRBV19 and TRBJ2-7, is DGGITQSPKYLFRKEGQNVTLSCEQNLNHDAMYWYRQDPGQGLRLIYYSQIVNDFQKGDIAEGYSVSREKKESFPLTVTSAQKNPTAFYLCASSIGSGSSYEQYFGPGTRLTVT.

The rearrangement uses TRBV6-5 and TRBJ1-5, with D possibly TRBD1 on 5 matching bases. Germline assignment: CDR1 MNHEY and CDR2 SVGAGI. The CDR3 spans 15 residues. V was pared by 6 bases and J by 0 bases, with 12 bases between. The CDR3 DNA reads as TGTGCCAGCAGCGCCGGGACGGGTAGCAATCAGCCCCAGCATTTT. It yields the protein CASSAGTGSNQPQHF.

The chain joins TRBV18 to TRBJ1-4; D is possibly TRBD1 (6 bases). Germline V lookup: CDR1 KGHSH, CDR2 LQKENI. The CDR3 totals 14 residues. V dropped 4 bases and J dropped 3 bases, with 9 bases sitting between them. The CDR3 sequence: CASSQQGANEKLFF. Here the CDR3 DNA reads TGTGCCAGCTCACAACAGGGCGCTAATGAAAAACTGTTTTTT.

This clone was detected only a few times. CDR3 bases: TGTGCCAGCAGTGACAGGACCACAACTAATGAAAAACTGTTTTTT. Its translation is CASSDRTTTNEKLFF. The chain combines TRBV2 with TRBJ1-4, with D hard to call. The length of the CDR3 is 15 residues. Trimming stripped 3 bases from V and 0 bases from J, with 8 bases between. The germline V gene encodes CDR1 SNHLY and CDR2 FYNNEI.

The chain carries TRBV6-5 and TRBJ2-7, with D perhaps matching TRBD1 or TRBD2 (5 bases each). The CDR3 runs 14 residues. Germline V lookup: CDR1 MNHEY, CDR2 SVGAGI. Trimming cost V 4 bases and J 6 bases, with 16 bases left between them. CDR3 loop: CASSSGTAKGEQYF. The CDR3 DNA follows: TGTGCCAGCAGTTCCGGGACCGCAAAGGGCGAGCAGTACTTC.

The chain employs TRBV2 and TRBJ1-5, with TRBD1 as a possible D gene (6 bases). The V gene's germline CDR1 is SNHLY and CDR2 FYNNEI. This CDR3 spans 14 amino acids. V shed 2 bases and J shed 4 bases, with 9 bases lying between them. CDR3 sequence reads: CASSEYRENQPQHF. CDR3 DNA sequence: TGTGCCAGCAGTGAATACAGGGAGAATCAGCCCCAGCATTTT.

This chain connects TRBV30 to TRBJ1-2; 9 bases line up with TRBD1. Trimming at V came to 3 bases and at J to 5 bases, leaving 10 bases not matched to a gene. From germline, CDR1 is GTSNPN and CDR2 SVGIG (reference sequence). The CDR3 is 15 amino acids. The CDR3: CAWSFGQGPRYGYTF. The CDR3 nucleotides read TGTGCCTGGAGCTTCGGACAGGGGCCACGGTATGGCTACACCTTC.

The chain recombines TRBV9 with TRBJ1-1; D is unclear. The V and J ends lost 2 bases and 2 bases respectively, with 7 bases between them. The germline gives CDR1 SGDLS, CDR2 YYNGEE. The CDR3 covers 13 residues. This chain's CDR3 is CASSVLFNTEAFF. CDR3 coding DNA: TGTGCCAGCAGCGTTTTGTTTAACACTGAAGCTTTCTTT.

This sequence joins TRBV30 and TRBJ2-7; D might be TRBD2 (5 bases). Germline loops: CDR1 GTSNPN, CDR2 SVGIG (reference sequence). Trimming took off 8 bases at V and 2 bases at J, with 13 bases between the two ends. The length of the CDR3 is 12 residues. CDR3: CAAATTPYEQYF. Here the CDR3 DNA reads TGTGCCGCCGCGACTACGCCCTACGAGCAGTACTTC.

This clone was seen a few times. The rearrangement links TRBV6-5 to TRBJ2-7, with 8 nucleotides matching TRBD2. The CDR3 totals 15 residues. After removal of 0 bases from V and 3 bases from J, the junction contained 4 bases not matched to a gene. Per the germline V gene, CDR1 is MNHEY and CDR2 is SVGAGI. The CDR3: CASSYSERGIYEQYF. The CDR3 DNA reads TGTGCCAGCAGTTACTCAGAGCGGGGGATCTACGAGCAGTACTTC.

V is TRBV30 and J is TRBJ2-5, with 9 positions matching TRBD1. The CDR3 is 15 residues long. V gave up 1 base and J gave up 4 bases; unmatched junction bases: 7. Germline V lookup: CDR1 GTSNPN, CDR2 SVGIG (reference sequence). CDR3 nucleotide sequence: TGTGCCTGGAGTGGGGGACAGGGTGGATTAGAGACCCAGTACTTC. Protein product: CAWSGGQGGLETQYF.

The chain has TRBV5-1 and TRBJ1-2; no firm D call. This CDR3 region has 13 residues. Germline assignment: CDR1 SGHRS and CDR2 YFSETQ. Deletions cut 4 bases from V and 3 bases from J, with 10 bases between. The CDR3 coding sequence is TGCGCCAGCAGCCCCGGGTCTTACTATGGCTACACCTTC. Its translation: CASSPGSYYGYTF.

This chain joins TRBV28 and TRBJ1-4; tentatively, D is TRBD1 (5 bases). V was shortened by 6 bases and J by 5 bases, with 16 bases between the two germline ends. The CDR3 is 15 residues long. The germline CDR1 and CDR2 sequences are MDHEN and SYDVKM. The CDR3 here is CASRRPGLSNEKLFF. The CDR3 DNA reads TGTGCCAGCAGGCGACCGGGACTGTCGAATGAAAAACTGTTTTTT.